Listed here are 10 T cell receptor beta chains from one sample, sequenced in a study of cytomegalovirus exposure and HLA in healthy donors (dated by TCRdb to about 2017). To prepare the library, the immunoSEQ multiplex PCR assay was applied. TCRdb re-hosts the immuneACCESS table, in-frame sequences only. Its copies lack some clones; in the studies checked, an unresolved V gene accounts for under half of them, and the cause for the rest is not known. For this sample there are tens of thousands of clones; 80% to 95% appear just once. Clones ranked in the top ten supply under 6.5% of the sample. The sample comprised PBMCs. The receptors come from a woman younger than 30 in good health and CMV-seronegative.

The chain uses TRBV11-2 and TRBJ1-3; D call uncertain. From germline, CDR1 is SGHAT and CDR2 FQNNGV. This CDR3 contains 13 residues. The ends were cut back, 5 bases at V and 0 bases at J, with 5 bases in the middle. CDR3 bases: TGTGCCAGCAGCCGGAGCTCTGGAAACACCATATATTTT. Residues: CASSRSSGNTIYF. The variable domain in full, completed from reference TRBV11-2 and TRBJ1-3, reads EAGVAQSPRYKIIEKRQSVAFWCNPISGHATLYWYQQILGQGPKLLIQFQNNGVVDDSQLPKDRFSAERLKGVDSTLKIQPAKLEDSAVYLCASSRSSGNTIYFGEGSWLTVV.

The J gene is TRBJ2-1, the V gene TRBV7-8, with 10 nucleotides matching TRBD2. The V and J ends lost 1 base and 7 bases, in that order; junction bases with no gene match: 13. This CDR3 has 18 residues. CDR1 is SGHVS, CDR2 FQNEAQ, per germline. The CDR3: CASSLEGLAGAWGNEQFF. As DNA, the CDR3 is TGTGCCAGCAGCTTAGAAGGGCTAGCGGGAGCGTGGGGTAATGAGCAGTTCTTC.

The chain has TRBV5-1 and TRBJ1-5; perhaps TRBD1 as D (5 bases). This CDR3 has 15 residues. V was pared by 0 bases and J by 2 bases, with 9 bases between. Germline-derived CDR1 and CDR2 are SGHRS and YFSETQ. The CDR3 DNA is TGCGCCAGCAGCTTGGAGGGGCTGGGCAATCAGCCCCAGCATTTT. Its translation: CASSLEGLGNQPQHF.

The chain carries TRBV6-5 and TRBJ1-3; D gene ambiguous. Germline V gives CDR1 MNHEY, CDR2 SVGAGI. V was shortened by 8 bases and J by 4 bases, with 12 bases between the two germline ends. The CDR3 is made up of 13 amino acids. This CDR3 is CASLPSRGNTIYF. Written as DNA, the CDR3 is TGTGCCAGCCTGCCTAGCCGAGGAAACACCATATATTTT.

With regard to this clone: Other DNA sequences in the sample encode the same CDR3. The chain couples TRBV5-1 to TRBJ2-5, with 8 bases identical to TRBD2. From germline, CDR1 is SGHRS and CDR2 YFSETQ. This CDR3 is built from 15 residues. With 0 bases clipped from V and 3 bases from J, the junction kept 4 bases outside the gene matches. The CDR3 protein is CASSLAGAGEETQYF. DNA for the CDR3: TGCGCCAGCAGCTTGGCCGGAGCGGGGGAAGAGACCCAGTACTTC.

The chain links TRBV7-2 to TRBJ2-5; no firm D call. V lost 1 base and J lost 0, with 6 bases in between. Per the germline V gene, CDR1 is SGHTA and CDR2 is FQGNSA. The CDR3 consists of 14 residues. The DNA for the CDR3 is TGTGCCAGCAGCTTAGATCGGTACCAAGAGACCCAGTACTTC. Its translation: CASSLDRYQETQYF.

The chain is built from TRBV7-2 and TRBJ2-7; weak D call: TRBD2 (6 bases). V gave up 0 bases and J gave up 3 bases, with 12 bases separating them. CDR3 length equals 15 residues. Germline CDR1 reads SGHTA; CDR2 reads FQGNSA. The chain's CDR3 is CASSLASDSGYEQYF. CDR3 in DNA: TGTGCCAGCAGCTTAGCGTCGGATAGCGGCTACGAGCAGTACTTC.

The chain links TRBV30 to TRBJ2-1; the match to TRBD2 covers 13 bases. Germline V lookup: CDR1 GTSNPN, CDR2 SVGIG (reference sequence). CDR3 length: 13 amino acids. V was clipped by 5 bases and J by 7 bases; unmatched bases: 2. CDR3: CAWSGLAGNEQFF. The CDR3 nucleotides read TGTGCCTGGTCGGGACTAGCGGGGAATGAGCAGTTCTTC.

CDR3 loop: CASSIDQAGTISNYGYTF. CDR3 DNA sequence: TGTGCCAGTAGTATAGATCAGGCGGGGACCATCAGTAACTATGGCTACACCTTC. This chain links TRBV19 with TRBJ1-2; tentative D call: TRBD1 (5 bases). CDR3 length: 18 residues. The ends were cut back, 0 bases at V and 1 base at J, with 18 bases in the middle. Germline V gives CDR1 LNHDA, CDR2 SQIVND (reference sequence).

The rearrangement uses TRBV19 and TRBJ1-5; TRBD1 aligns across 8 bases. CDR1 LNHDA and CDR2 SQIVND come from the germline V gene (reference sequence). Trimming cost V 5 bases and J 7 bases; bases outside gene matches: 10. The CDR3 extends over 15 amino acids. The CDR3 reads CASSPGQGTGQPQHF. The CDR3, as DNA: TGTGCCAGTAGTCCCGGACAGGGAACGGGGCAGCCCCAGCATTTT.